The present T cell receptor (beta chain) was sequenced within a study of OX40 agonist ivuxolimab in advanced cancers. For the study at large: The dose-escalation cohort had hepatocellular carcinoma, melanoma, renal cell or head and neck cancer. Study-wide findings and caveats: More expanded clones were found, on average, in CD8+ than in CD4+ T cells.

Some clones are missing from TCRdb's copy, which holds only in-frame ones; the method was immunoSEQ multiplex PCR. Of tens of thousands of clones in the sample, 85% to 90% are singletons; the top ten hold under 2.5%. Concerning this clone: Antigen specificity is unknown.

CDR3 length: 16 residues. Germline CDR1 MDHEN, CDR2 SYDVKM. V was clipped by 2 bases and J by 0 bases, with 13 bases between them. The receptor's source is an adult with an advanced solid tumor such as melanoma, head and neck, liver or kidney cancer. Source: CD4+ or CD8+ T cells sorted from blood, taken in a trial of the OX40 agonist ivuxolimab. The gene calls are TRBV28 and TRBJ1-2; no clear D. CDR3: CASSLTPIRPNYGYTF. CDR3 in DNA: TGTGCCAGCAGTTTAACCCCCATAAGGCCTAACTATGGCTACACCTTC.